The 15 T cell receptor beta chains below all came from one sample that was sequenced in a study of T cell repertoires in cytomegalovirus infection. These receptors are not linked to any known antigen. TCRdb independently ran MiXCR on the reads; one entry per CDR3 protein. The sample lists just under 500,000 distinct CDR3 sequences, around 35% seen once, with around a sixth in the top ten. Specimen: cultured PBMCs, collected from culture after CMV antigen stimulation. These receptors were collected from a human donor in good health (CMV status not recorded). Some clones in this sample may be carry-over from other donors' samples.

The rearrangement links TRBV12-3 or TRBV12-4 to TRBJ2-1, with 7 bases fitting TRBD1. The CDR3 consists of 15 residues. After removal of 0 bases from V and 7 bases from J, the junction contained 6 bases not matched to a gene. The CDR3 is CASSLAGGGLNEQFF. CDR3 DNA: TGTGCCAGCAGTTTAGCAGGGGGCGGTTTGAATGAGCAGTTCTTC.

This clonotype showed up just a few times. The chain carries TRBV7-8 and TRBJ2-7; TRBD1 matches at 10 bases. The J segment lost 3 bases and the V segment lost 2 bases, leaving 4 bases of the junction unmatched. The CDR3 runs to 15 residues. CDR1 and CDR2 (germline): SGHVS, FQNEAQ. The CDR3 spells CASSLTRDRGYEQYF. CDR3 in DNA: TGTGCCAGCAGCTTAACCCGGGACAGGGGCTACGAGCAGTACTTC.

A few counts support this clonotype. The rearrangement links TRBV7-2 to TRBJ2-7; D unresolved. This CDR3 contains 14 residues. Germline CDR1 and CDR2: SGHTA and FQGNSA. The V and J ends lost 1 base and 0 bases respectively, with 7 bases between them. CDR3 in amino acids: CASSLELRSYEQYF. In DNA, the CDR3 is TGTGCCAGCAGCTTAGAGCTCCGCTCCTACGAGCAGTACTTC.

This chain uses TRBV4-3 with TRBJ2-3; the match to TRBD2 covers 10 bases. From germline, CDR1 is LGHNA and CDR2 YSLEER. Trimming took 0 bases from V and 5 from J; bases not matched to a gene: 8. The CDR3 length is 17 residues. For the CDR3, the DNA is TGCGCCAGCAGCCAAGATGGGCTAGCGGGAGCTAGAGATACGCAGTATTTT. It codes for CASSQDGLAGARDTQYF.

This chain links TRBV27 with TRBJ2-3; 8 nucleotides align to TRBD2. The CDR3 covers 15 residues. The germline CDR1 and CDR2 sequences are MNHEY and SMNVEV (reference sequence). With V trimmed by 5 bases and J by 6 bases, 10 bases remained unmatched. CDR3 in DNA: TGTGCCAGCAGTCTCCGGGGGGGGAGGGAGGATACGCAGTATTTT. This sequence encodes CASSLRGGREDTQYF.

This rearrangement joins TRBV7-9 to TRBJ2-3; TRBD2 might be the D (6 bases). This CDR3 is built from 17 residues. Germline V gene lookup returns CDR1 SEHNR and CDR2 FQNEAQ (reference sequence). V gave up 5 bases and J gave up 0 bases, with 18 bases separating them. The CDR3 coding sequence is TGTGCCAGCAGCCCTCGATTTAGCGGAATAAGCACAGATACGCAGTATTTT. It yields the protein CASSPRFSGISTDTQYF.

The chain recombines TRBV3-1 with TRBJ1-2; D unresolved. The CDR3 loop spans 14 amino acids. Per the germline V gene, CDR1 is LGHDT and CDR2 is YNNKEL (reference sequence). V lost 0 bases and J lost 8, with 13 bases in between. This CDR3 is CASSQDHLGRGYTF. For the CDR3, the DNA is TGTGCCAGCAGCCAAGATCACTTAGGCCGGGGCTACACCTTC.

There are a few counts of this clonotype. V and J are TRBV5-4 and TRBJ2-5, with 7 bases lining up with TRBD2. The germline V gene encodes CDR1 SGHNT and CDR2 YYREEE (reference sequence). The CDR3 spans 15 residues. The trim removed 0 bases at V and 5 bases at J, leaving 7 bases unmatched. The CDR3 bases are TGTGCCAGCAGCTTGGAGGCAGGGACTACGGAGACCCAGTACTTC. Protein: CASSLEAGTTETQYF.

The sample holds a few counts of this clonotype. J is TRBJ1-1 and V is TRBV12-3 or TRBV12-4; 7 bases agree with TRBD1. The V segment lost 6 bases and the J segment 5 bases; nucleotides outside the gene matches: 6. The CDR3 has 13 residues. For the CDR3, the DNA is TGTGCCAGCAGAACAGGGGAATGGACTGAAGCTTTCTTT. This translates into CASRTGEWTEAFF.

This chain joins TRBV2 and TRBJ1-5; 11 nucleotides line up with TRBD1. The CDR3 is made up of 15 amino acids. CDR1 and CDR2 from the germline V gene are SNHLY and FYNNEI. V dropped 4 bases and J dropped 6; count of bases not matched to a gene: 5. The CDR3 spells CASSGGTGGRQPQHF. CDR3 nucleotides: TGTGCCAGCAGTGGTGGGACAGGGGGACGTCAGCCCCAGCATTTT.

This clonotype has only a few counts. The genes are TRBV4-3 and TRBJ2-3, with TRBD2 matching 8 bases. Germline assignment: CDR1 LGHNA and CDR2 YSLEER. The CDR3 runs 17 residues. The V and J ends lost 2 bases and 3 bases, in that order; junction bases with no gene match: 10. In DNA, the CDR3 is TGCGCCAGCAGCCAAAGTACGGCGGGAGGCCCAACAGATACGCAGTATTTT. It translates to CASSQSTAGGPTDTQYF.

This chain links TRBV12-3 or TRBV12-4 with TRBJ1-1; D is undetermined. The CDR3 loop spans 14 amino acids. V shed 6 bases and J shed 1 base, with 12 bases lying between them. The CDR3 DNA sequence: TGTGCCAGCAGCCTCCGGCATGGGAACACTGAAGCTTTCTTT. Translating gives CASSLRHGNTEAFF.

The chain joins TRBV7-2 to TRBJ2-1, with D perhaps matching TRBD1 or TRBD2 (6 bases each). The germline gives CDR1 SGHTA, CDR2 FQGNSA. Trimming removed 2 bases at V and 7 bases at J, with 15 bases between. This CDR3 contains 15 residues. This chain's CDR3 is CASSLLWGAQNEQFF. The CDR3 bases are TGTGCCAGCAGCTTACTCTGGGGGGCACAAAATGAGCAGTTCTTC.

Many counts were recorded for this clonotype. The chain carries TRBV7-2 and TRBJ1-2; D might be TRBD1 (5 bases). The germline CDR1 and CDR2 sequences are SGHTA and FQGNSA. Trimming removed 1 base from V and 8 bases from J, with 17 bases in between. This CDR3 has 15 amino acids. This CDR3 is CASSLESPAGHGYTF. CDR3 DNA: TGTGCCAGCAGCTTAGAGAGTCCCGCAGGGCACGGCTACACCTTC. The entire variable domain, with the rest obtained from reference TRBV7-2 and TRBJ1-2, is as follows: GAGVSQSPSNKVTEKGKDVELRCDPISGHTALYWYRQSLGQGLEFLIYFQGNSAPDKSGLPSDRFSAERTGGSVSTLTIQRTQQEDSAVYLCASSLESPAGHGYTFGSGTRLTVV.

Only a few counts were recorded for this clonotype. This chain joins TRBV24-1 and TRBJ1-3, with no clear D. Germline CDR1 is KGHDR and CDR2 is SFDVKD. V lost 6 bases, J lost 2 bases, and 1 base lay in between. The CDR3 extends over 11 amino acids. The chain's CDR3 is CATSTGNTIYF. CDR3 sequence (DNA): TGTGCCACCAGTACTGGAAACACCATATATTTT.